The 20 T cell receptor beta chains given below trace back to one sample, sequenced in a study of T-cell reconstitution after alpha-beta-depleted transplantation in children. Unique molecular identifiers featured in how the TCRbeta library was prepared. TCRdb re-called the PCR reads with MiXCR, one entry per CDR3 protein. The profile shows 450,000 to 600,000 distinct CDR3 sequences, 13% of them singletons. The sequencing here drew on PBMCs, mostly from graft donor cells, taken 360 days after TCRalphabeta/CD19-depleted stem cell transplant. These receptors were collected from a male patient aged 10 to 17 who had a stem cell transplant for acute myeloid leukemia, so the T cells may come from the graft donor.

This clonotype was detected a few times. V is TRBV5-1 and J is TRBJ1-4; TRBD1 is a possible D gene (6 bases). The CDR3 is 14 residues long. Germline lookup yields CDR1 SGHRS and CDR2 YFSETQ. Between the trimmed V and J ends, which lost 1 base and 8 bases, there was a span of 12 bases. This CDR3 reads CASSLYRAEEKLFF. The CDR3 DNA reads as TGCGCCAGCAGCTTGTACAGGGCGGAGGAAAAACTGTTTTTT.

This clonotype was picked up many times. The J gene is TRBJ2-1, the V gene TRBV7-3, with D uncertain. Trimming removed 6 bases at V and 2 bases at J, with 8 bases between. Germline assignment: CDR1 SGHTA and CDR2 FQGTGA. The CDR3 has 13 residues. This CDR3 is CASSPSAYNEQFF. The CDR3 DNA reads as TGTGCCAGCAGTCCTAGTGCCTACAATGAGCAGTTCTTC.

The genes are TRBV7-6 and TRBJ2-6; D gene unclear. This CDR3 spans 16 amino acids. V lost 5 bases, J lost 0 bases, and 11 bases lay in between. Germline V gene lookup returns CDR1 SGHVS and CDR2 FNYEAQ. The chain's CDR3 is CASSAGSASGANVLTF. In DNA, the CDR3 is TGTGCCAGCAGCGCCGGGTCCGCCTCTGGGGCCAACGTCCTGACTTTC. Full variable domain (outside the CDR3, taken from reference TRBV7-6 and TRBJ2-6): GAGVSQSPRYKVTKRGQDVALRCDPISGHVSLYWYRQALGQGPEFLTYFNYEAQQDKSGLPNDRFSAERPEGSISTLTIQRTEQRDSAMYRCASSAGSASGANVLTFGAGSRLTVL.

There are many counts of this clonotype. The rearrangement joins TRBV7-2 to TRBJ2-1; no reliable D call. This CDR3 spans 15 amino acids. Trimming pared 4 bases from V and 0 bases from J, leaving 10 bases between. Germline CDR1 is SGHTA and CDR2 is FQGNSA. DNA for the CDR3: TGTGCCAGCAGCTCCCGGAGCCCCTCCTACAATGAGCAGTTCTTC. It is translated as CASSSRSPSYNEQFF.

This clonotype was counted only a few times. Here the CDR3 DNA reads TGTGCCCACGACGGGACAGGGGCCGCAAAGAGTGCCTACGAGCAGTACTTC. Translated, it gives CAHDGTGAAKSAYEQYF. The rearrangement joins TRBV30 to TRBJ2-7; 10 nucleotides match TRBD1. CDR3 length: 17 amino acids. The germline V gene has CDR1 GTSNPN and CDR2 SVGIG (reference sequence). Losses at the gene ends were 8 bases for V and 2 bases for J; bases not matched to a gene: 18.

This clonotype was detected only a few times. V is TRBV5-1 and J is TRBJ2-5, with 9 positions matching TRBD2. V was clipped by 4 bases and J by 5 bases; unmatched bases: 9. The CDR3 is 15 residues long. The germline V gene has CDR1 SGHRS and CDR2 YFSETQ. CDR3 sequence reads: CASSPGTSFRETQYF. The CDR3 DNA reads TGCGCCAGCAGCCCCGGGACTAGCTTTCGTGAGACCCAGTACTTC.

The CDR3 sequence is CASSLRPRRLAYNEQFF. CDR3 nucleotides: TGTGCCAGCAGTTTACGCCCCAGGAGGCTGGCCTACAATGAGCAGTTCTTC. The rearrangement uses TRBV28 and TRBJ2-1; the D gene is possibly TRBD2 (5 bases). V lost 2 bases to trimming and J lost 2 bases, with 16 bases between them. Per germline, CDR1 MDHEN and CDR2 SYDVKM. CDR3 size: 17 residues.

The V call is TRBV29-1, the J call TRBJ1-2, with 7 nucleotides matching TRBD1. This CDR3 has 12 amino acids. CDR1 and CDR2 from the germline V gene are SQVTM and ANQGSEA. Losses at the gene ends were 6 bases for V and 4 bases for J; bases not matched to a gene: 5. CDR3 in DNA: TGCAGCGTCGAACAGGGGCCCTATGGCTACACCTTC. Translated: CSVEQGPYGYTF.

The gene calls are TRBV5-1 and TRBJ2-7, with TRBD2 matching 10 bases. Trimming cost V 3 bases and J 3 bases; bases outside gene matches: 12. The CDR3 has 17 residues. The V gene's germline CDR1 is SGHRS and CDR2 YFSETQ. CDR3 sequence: CASSSWPAGGPFYEQYF. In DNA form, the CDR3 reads TGCGCCAGCAGCTCGTGGCCAGCGGGAGGGCCTTTCTACGAGCAGTACTTC.

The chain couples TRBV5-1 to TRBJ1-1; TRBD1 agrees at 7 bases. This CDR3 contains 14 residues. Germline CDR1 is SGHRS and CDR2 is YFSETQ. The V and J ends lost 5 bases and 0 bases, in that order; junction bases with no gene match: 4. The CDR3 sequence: CASSSQGVNTEAFF. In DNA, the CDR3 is TGCGCCAGCAGTTCTCAGGGGGTGAACACTGAAGCTTTCTTT.

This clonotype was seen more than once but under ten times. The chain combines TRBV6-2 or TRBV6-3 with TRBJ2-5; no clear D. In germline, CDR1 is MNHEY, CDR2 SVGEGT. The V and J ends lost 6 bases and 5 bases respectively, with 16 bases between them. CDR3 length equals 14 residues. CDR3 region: CASSPPGSWETQYF. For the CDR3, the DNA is TGTGCCAGCAGCCCACCGGGTAGTTGGGAGACCCAGTACTTC.

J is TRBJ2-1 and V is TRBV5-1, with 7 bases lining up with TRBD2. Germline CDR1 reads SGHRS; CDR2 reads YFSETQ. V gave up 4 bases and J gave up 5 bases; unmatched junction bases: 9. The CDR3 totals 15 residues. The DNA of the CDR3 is TGCGCCAGCAGCAATAGACTAGCTAGGGACAATGAGCAGTTCTTC. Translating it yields CASSNRLARDNEQFF.

The DNA of the CDR3 is TGTGCCAGCAGCGTCCTTGGCGTGGGAGCGGTAGATACGCAGTATTTT. Residues: CASSVLGVGAVDTQYF. The gene calls are TRBV9 and TRBJ2-3; weak D call: TRBD2 (5 bases). The CDR3 loop spans 16 amino acids. Germline V lookup: CDR1 SGDLS, CDR2 YYNGEE. Trimming pared 2 bases from V and 5 bases from J, leaving 18 bases between.

The CDR3 DNA is TGTGCCAGCAGCTTTATAGCGGCTTACGAGCAGTACTTC. It yields the protein CASSFIAAYEQYF. This sequence joins TRBV7-2 and TRBJ2-7, with D possibly matching TRBD2 (6 bases). The CDR3 extends over 13 amino acids. CDR1 is SGHTA, CDR2 FQGNSA, per germline. V lost 3 bases, J lost 4 bases, and 10 bases lay in between.

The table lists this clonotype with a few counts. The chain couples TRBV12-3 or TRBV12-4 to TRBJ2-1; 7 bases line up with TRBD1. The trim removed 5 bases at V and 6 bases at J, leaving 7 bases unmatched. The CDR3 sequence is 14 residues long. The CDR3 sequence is CASSDRVSSNEQFF. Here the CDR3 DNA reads TGTGCCAGCAGTGACAGGGTATCGAGCAATGAGCAGTTCTTC.

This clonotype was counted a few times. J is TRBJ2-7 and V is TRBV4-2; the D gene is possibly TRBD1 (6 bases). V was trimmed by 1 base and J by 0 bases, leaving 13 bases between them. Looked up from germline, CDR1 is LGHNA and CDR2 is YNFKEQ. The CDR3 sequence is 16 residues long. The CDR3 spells CASSQATQGPSYEQYF. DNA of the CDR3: TGTGCCAGCAGCCAAGCTACGCAGGGGCCCTCCTACGAGCAGTACTTC.

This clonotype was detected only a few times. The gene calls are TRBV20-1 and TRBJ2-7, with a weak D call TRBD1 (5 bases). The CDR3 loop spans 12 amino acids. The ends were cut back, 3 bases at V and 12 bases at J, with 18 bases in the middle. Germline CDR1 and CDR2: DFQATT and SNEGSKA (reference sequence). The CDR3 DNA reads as TGCAGTGCTAGCCCGCAGGGTGACCTTCGGTACTTC. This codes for CSASPQGDLRYF.

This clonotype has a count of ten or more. For the CDR3, the DNA is TGTGCCAGCAGCTTCCCGGGAGAGACCCAGTACTTC. It translates to CASSFPGETQYF. This chain uses TRBV7-2 with TRBJ2-5; D gene uncertain. Germline V gives CDR1 SGHTA, CDR2 FQGNSA. V was cut by 3 bases and J by 4 bases, with 6 bases left in between. This CDR3 is 12 amino acids long.

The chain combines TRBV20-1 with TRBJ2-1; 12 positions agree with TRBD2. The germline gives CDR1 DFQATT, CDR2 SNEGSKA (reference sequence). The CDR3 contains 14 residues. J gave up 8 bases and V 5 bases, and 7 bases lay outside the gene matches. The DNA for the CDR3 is TGCAGTGCTGGCGGACTAGCGGGATTCTATGAGCAGTTCTTC. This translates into CSAGGLAGFYEQFF.

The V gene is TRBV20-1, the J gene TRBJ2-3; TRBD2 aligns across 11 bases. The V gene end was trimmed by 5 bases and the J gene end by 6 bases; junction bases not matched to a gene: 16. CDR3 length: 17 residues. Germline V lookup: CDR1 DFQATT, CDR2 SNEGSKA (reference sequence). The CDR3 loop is CSAPNSGRDYSGDTQYF. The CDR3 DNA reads TGCAGTGCTCCAAATAGCGGGAGGGACTACAGTGGGGATACGCAGTATTTT.